The 14 T cell receptor beta chains below all came from one sample that was sequenced in a study of blood T cell repertoires in COVID-19. The method was immunoSEQ multiplex PCR; TCRdb's version includes in-frame clones alone and lacks a portion of them. The profile shows 150,000 to 200,000 clones, roughly four fifths of them singletons. The sample was peripheral blood. The source is a woman under 40 with acute or convalescent COVID-19.

The chain recombines TRBV5-1 with TRBJ2-7; D not resolved. The CDR3 has 15 amino acids. Trimming cost V 0 bases and J 0 bases, with 10 bases left between them. Germline assignment: CDR1 SGHRS and CDR2 YFSETQ. CDR3 in DNA: TGCGCCAGCAGCTTGGTGGCGTCTAGCTCCTACGAGCAGTACTTC. This translates into CASSLVASSSYEQYF.

J is TRBJ2-7 and V is TRBV5-5, with 9 bases identical to TRBD1. The CDR3 is 15 amino acids. J lost 7 bases, V lost 3 bases, and 11 bases had no gene match. CDR1 and CDR2 (germline): SGHKS, YYEKEE (reference sequence). The CDR3 DNA sequence: TGTGCCAGCAGCTCAACCAGGGACAGGGCGTTTGAGCAGTACTTC. Translated, it gives CASSSTRDRAFEQYF.

Only one count was recorded for this clone. The chain carries TRBV7-9 and TRBJ2-1, with a weak D call TRBD2 (6 bases). This CDR3 spans 15 amino acids. Germline assignment: CDR1 SEHNR and CDR2 FQNEAQ (reference sequence). The V and J ends lost 1 base and 2 bases respectively, with 9 bases between them. Written as DNA, the CDR3 is TGTGCCAGCAGCTTAGTTGGCGGGACCTACAATGAGCAGTTCTTC. Protein product: CASSLVGGTYNEQFF.

The chain couples TRBV4-2 to TRBJ2-3; 13 bases map to TRBD2. Per germline, CDR1 LGHNA and CDR2 YNFKEQ. Losses at the gene ends were 1 base for V and 3 bases for J; bases not matched to a gene: 10. CDR3 size: 19 residues. The CDR3 DNA is TGTGCCAGCAGCCAAGCCTCTAGGACTAGCGGGAGAAAGACAGATACGCAGTATTTT. Its protein product is CASSQASRTSGRKTDTQYF.

The chain carries TRBV10-1 and TRBJ2-5; TRBD1 matches 7 bases. J gave up 5 bases and V 7 bases, and 7 bases lay outside the gene matches. CDR3 length equals 13 residues. Germline V CDR1 and CDR2: WNHNN, SYGVQD (reference sequence). In DNA, the CDR3 is TGCGCCAGCATCCGACAGGGACGGGAGACCCAGTACTTC. This gives the protein CASIRQGRETQYF.

The rearrangement links TRBV2 to TRBJ2-1; TRBD2 agrees at 15 bases. Germline V CDR1 and CDR2: SNHLY, FYNNEI. J lost 7 bases, V lost 8 bases, and 0 bases had no gene match. This CDR3 is 13 amino acids long. CDR3 residues: CASGTSGRNEQFF. CDR3 bases: TGTGCCAGCGGGACTAGCGGGAGGAATGAGCAGTTCTTC.

The CDR3 spells CASSSSGLAGESDTQYF. The CDR3 DNA reads as TGTGCCAGCAGTTCGTCCGGACTAGCGGGGGAATCGGATACGCAGTATTTT. The chain has TRBV28 and TRBJ2-3; 13 nucleotides line up with TRBD2. The CDR3 covers 17 residues. Trimming removed 4 bases from V and 6 bases from J; junction bases left unmatched: 10. Germline CDR1 MDHEN, CDR2 SYDVKM.

The count of this clone is one. V usage is TRBV7-6 and J usage is TRBJ2-3, with 9 bases identical to TRBD2. J gave up 0 bases and V 3 bases, and 4 bases lay outside the gene matches. Per germline, CDR1 SGHVS and CDR2 FNYEAQ. The CDR3 sequence is 16 residues long. The DNA of the CDR3 is TGTGCCAGCAGCTTTCGACTAGCGGCTAGCACAGATACGCAGTATTTT. This translates into CASSFRLAASTDTQYF.

This clone occurred once. The chain employs TRBV6-2 or TRBV6-3 and TRBJ1-5; possible D gene TRBD1, 6 bases. Trimming removed 2 bases from V and 7 bases from J, with 21 bases in between. Germline values: CDR1 MNHEY, CDR2 SVGEGT. The CDR3 sequence is 17 residues long. The CDR3 sequence is CASSYHTLQGNVQPQHF. The CDR3 DNA sequence: TGTGCCAGCAGTTACCATACGCTACAGGGAAACGTACAGCCCCAGCATTTT.

V and J are TRBV5-1 and TRBJ1-6; tentative D call: TRBD1 (5 bases). The CDR3 totals 16 residues. The germline V and J ends were trimmed by 4 bases and 5 bases, with 16 bases remaining between them. Germline CDR1 SGHRS, CDR2 YFSETQ. Written as DNA, the CDR3 is TGCGCCAGCAGCCTTGAGCAGGGTTCGAATAATTCACCCCTCCACTTT. Translation: CASSLEQGSNNSPLHF.

This sequence joins TRBV28 and TRBJ1-1; possibly TRBD1 for D (5 bases). The CDR3 loop spans 14 amino acids. From germline, CDR1 is MDHEN and CDR2 SYDVKM. V lost 3 bases to trimming and J lost 1 base, with 9 bases between them. CDR3 nucleotide sequence: TGTGCCAGCAGTTTCGGTGACAGGAACACTGAAGCTTTCTTT. It encodes CASSFGDRNTEAFF.

The chain combines TRBV14 with TRBJ2-7; D call uncertain. The CDR3 is 13 residues long. V dropped 4 bases and J dropped 6 bases, with 13 bases sitting between them. Per germline, CDR1 SGHDN and CDR2 FVKESK. The CDR3 coding sequence is TGTGCCAGCAGCCCAAGACTGGATGGCGAGCAGTACTTC. As protein: CASSPRLDGEQYF.

This clone was picked up a small number of times. This chain uses TRBV5-1 with TRBJ1-1; D might be TRBD1 (5 bases). With 0 bases removed from V and 5 bases from J, the gap between germline ends came to 8 bases. The CDR3 sequence is 13 residues long. Per germline, CDR1 SGHRS and CDR2 YFSETQ. The CDR3 loop is CASSLGKGTEAFF. The CDR3 region has the DNA TGCGCCAGCAGCTTGGGAAAGGGGACTGAAGCTTTCTTT.

This clone was observed a few times. The chain is built from TRBV28 and TRBJ2-7; D possibly corresponds to TRBD1 (5 bases). Trimming removed 1 base at V and 3 bases at J, with 19 bases between. The CDR3 is made up of 17 amino acids. Per germline, CDR1 MDHEN and CDR2 SYDVKM. CDR3 DNA: TGTGCCAGCAGTTTATATACTATCCAGGGTGGGGACTACGAGCAGTACTTC. Translated, it gives CASSLYTIQGGDYEQYF. Based on the CDR3 plus reference TRBV28 and TRBJ2-7, the full variable domain is DVKVTQSSRYLVKRTGEKVFLECVQDMDHENMFWYRQDPGLGLRLIYFSYDVKMKEKGDIPEGYSVSREKKERFSLILESASTNQTSMYLCASSLYTIQGGDYEQYFGPGTRLTVT.